This entry is about one T cell receptor beta chain. What it recognizes is unknown. This sample was included in a study of T cell repertoires in cytomegalovirus infection. Study outcomes and limitations: Using cumulative public TCR beta family frequency, the authors identified those who carried CMV together with the relevant HLA.

The V gene lost 4 bases and the J gene lost 5 bases, with 6 bases spanning the gap. The CDR3 totals 11 residues. MiXCR was run by TCRdb on the reads, yielding one entry per CDR3 protein. The profile covers about 37,000 distinct CDR3 sequences, with around half appearing a single time and around 90% taken by the ten largest. The chain couples TRBV7-1 to TRBJ2-7; D is uncertain. TRBV7-1 belongs to the ORF category, with a function that is uncertain. Sequencing was performed on CD8+ T cells from cultured PBMCs, taken from culture after CMV antigen stimulation. This receptor was taken from a human donor in good health (CMV status not recorded). Some clones in this sample may be carry-over from other donors' samples. The CDR3 loop reads CASSYQDEQYF. Written as DNA, the CDR3 is TGTGCCAGCAGCTACCAGGACGAGCAGTACTTC.